This T cell receptor beta chain came from a study of OX40 agonist ivuxolimab in advanced cancers. Across the study: Age averaged around 60 years (range roughly 23 to 90), and more than 80% were male. Three individuals attained partial responses, comprising one hepatocellular carcinoma case and two cutaneous melanoma cases. The study, taken as a whole, reports: Relative to CD4+ cells, CD8+ T cells on average had more expanded clones. What antigens the expanded peripheral T cells recognized was never established.

Repertoires were generated with immunoSEQ multiplex PCR, while TCRdb's copy carries only in-frame clones and drops some. The sample includes more than 50,000 clones, 80% to 90% seen only once; the top ten take approximately 0.55%. CDR3 length: 14 residues. J gave up 5 bases and V 4 bases, and 7 bases lay outside the gene matches. CDR1 is SEHNR, CDR2 FQNEAQ, per germline (reference sequence). This clone was detected a few times. What it recognizes is unknown. The sample in question was CD4+ or CD8+ T cells sorted from blood, obtained in a trial of the OX40 agonist ivuxolimab. V usage is TRBV7-9 and J usage is TRBJ2-5; 7 bases are a match to TRBD1. The receptor was derived from an adult with an advanced solid tumor such as melanoma, head and neck, liver or kidney cancer. CDR3 residues: CASSYATGRETQYF. CDR3 in DNA: TGTGCCAGCAGCTACGCGACAGGGCGGGAGACCCAGTACTTC.